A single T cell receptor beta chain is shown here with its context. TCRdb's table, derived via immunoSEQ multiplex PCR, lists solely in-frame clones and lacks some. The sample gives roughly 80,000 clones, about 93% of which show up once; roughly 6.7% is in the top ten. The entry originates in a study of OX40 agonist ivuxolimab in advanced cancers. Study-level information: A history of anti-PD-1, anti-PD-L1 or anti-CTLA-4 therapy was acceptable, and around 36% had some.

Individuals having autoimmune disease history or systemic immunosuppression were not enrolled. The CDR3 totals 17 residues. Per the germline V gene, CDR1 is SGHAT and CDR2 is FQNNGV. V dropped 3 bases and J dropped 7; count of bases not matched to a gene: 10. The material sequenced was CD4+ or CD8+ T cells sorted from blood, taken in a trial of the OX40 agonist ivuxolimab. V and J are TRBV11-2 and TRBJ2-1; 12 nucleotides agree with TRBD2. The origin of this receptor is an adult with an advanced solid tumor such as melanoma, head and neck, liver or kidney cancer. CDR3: CASSFLSLAGGSNEQFF. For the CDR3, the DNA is TGTGCCAGCAGCTTTTTATCACTAGCGGGAGGAAGTAATGAGCAGTTCTTC. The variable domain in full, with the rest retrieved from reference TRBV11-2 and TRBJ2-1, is EAGVAQSPRYKIIEKRQSVAFWCNPISGHATLYWYQQILGQGPKLLIQFQNNGVVDDSQLPKDRFSAERLKGVDSTLKIQPAKLEDSAVYLCASSFLSLAGGSNEQFFGPGTRLTVL.